The present entry profiles one T cell receptor beta chain with its context. Its antigen is unknown. These data belong to a study of CXCR3-negative and CXCR3-positive naive CD8 T cells. The CDR3 covers 16 residues. Germline values: CDR1 MGHDK, CDR2 SYGVNS. Libraries were UMI-labeled 5' RACE TRB cDNA. TCRdb re-called the 5' RACE reads and shows each CDR3 protein once, DNA omitted. This table lists about 130,000 distinct CDR3 sequences. Study-wide results and limits: More hydrophobic TRB CDR3s were found in CXCR3-positive naive cells than in CXCR3-negative naive cells. The study inferred TCR strength from TRB CDR3 properties and found comparable surface CD5 between naive subsets. The study found that naive CXCR3-negative and CXCR3-positive cells shared TRBV-TRBJ usage, while memory cells differed.

This chain uses TRBV25-1 with TRBJ2-1; checking the TCRdb D call of TRBD2 is not possible without DNA. Sequenced input: naive CXCR3+ CD8+ T cells from blood. The subset here: CD45RO-CCR7+CD27+CD95- naive CD8+ T cells expressing CXCR3 (TNR3+). This sequence was found in a human donor in good health. Some clones in this sample may be carry-over from other donors' samples. CDR3 residues: CANTTAGTLSYNEQFF.